The 5 T cell receptor beta chains listed next were all sequenced from one sample in a study of blood T cell repertoires in COVID-19. Here immunoSEQ multiplex PCR was the method, and the copy in TCRdb shows in-frame clones only, minus some. Of about 34,000 clones in the sample, 80% are singletons; the top ten hold 14%. The sequenced sample consisted of peripheral blood. The receptor source for this set is a woman between 65 and 79 years old with acute or convalescent COVID-19.

V gene TRBV7-2 combines with J gene TRBJ2-3; 8 positions match TRBD2. This CDR3 is 17 amino acids long. V shed 5 bases, J shed 0 bases, and the junction held 10 bases outside the gene matches. Germline-derived CDR1 and CDR2 are SGHTA and FQGNSA. CDR3 sequence reads: CASSPPLAGTSTDTQYF. Here the CDR3 DNA reads TGTGCCAGCAGCCCTCCGTTAGCGGGAACTAGCACAGATACGCAGTATTTT. Full variable domain (remainder filled in from reference TRBV7-2 and TRBJ2-3): GAGVSQSPSNKVTEKGKDVELRCDPISGHTALYWYRQSLGQGLEFLIYFQGNSAPDKSGLPSDRFSAERTGGSVSTLTIQRTQQEDSAVYLCASSPPLAGTSTDTQYFGPGTRLTVL.

This rearrangement joins TRBV14 to TRBJ2-5; 8 bases agree with TRBD2. V was clipped by 3 bases and J by 5 bases; unmatched bases: 11. Germline assignment: CDR1 SGHDN and CDR2 FVKESK. This CDR3 contains 16 residues. The CDR3 nucleotides are TGTGCCAGCAGCCAGTCCGGGACTAGGTTACGGGAGACCCAGTACTTC. Residues: CASSQSGTRLRETQYF.

The chain links TRBV6-5 to TRBJ1-5; maybe TRBD1 (6 bases). Germline V CDR1 and CDR2: MNHEY, SVGAGI. This CDR3 region has 15 residues. V lost 6 bases and J 2 bases, leaving 14 bases between the germline ends. Written as DNA, the CDR3 is TGTGCCAGCAGAACCACAGGGTTGGGCAATCAGCCCCAGCATTTT. Translating it yields CASRTTGLGNQPQHF.

The V gene is TRBV5-6, the J gene TRBJ2-7; 7 bases map to TRBD1. Germline V lookup: CDR1 SGHDT, CDR2 YYEEEE. The length of the CDR3 is 15 residues. The V segment lost 0 bases and the J segment 0 bases; nucleotides outside the gene matches: 3. CDR3 in DNA: TGTGCCAGCAGCTTGGGACAGGGCAGCTCCTACGAGCAGTACTTC. Encoded protein: CASSLGQGSSYEQYF.

The chain employs TRBV5-6 and TRBJ2-2, with 7 bases lining up with TRBD2. V shed 0 bases and J 2 bases; nucleotides not matched to a gene: 7. This CDR3 region has 17 residues. The V gene's germline CDR1 is SGHDT and CDR2 YYEEEE. The CDR3 sequence: CASSLGRWDYNTGELFF. The CDR3 DNA reads as TGTGCCAGCAGCTTGGGCAGATGGGACTATAACACCGGGGAGCTGTTTTTT. Variable domain in full (rest from reference TRBV5-6 and TRBJ2-2): DAGVTQSPTHLIKTRGQQVTLRCSPKSGHDTVSWYQQALGQGPQFIFQYYEEEERQRGNFPDRFSGHQFPNYSSELNVNALLLGDSALYLCASSLGRWDYNTGELFFGEGSRLTVL.